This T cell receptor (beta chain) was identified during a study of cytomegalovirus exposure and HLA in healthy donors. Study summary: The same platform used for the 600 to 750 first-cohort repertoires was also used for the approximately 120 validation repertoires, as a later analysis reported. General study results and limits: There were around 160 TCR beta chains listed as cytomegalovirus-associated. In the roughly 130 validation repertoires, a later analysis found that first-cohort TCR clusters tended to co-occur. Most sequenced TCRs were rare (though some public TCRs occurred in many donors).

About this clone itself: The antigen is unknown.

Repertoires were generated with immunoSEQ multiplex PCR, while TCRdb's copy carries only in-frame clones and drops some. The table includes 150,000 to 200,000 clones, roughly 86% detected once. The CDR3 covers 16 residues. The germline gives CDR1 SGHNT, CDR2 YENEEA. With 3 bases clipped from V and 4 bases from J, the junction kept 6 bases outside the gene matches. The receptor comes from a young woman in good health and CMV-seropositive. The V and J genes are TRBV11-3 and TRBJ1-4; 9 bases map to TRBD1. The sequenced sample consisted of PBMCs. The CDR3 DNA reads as TGTGCCAGCAGCTTGGGACAGGGAGAGGGTAATGAAAAACTGTTTTTT. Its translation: CASSLGQGEGNEKLFF.